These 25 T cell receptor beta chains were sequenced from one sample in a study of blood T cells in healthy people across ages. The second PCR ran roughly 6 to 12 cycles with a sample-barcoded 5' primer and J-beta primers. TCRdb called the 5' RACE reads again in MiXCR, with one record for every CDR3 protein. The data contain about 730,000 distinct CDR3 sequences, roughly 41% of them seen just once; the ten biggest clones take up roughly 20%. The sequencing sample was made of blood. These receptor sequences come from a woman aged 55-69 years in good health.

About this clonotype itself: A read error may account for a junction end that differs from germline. CDR3 DNA: TGCGCCAACAGCCGAGACAGGGGAGTCACTGAAGCTTTCTTT. It encodes CANSRDRGVTEAFF. V is TRBV5-1 and J is TRBJ1-1, with TRBD1 matching over 8 bases. Germline V lookup: CDR1 SGHRS, CDR2 YFSETQ. The CDR3 is 14 amino acids.

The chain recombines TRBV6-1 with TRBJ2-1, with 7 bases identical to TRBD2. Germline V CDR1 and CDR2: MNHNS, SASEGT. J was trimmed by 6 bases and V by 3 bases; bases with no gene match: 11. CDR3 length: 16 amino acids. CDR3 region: CASSDRVAGVRNEQFF. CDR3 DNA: TGTGCCAGCAGTGATAGGGTGGCGGGGGTTCGCAATGAGCAGTTCTTC.

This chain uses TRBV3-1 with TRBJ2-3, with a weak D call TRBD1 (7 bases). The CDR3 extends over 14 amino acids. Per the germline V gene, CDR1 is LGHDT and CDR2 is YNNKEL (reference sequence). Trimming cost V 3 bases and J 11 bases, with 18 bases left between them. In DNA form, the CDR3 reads TGTGCCAGCAGCCAGTTCAAGGGGGCGGGGAAGCAGTATTTT. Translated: CASSQFKGAGKQYF.

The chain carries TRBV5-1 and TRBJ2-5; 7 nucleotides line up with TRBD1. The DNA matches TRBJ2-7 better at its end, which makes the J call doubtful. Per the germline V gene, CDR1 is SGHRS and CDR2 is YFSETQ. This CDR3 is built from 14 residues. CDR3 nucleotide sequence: TGCGCCAGCAGCTATACGACAGGGTCCCACGAGCAGTACTTC. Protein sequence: CASSYTTGSHEQYF.

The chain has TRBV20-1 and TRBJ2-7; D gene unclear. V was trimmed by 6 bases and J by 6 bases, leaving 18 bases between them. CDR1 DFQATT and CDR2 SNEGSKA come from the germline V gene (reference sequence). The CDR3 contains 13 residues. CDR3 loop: CSALEAVTAEQYF. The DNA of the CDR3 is TGCAGTGCATTGGAAGCCGTCACAGCCGAGCAGTACTTC.

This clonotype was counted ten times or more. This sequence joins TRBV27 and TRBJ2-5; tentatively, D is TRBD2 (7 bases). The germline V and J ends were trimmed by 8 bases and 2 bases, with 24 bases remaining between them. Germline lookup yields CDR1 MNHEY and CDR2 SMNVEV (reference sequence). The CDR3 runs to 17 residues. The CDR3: CASSWGGAVVNQETQYF. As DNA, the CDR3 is TGTGCCAGCTCCTGGGGGGGGGCGGTGGTGAATCAAGAGACCCAGTACTTC.

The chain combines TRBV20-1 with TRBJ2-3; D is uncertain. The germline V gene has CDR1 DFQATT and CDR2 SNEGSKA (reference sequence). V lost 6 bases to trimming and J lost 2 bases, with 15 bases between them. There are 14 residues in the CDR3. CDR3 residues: CSAQTTIDTDTQYF. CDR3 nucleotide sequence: TGCAGTGCACAAACTACTATCGACACAGATACGCAGTATTTT.

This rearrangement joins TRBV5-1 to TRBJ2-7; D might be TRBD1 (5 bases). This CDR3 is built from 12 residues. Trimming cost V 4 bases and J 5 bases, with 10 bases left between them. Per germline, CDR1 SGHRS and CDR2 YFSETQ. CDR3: CASSRQSDEQYF. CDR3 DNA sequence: TGCGCCAGCAGCCGACAGAGCGACGAGCAGTACTTC.

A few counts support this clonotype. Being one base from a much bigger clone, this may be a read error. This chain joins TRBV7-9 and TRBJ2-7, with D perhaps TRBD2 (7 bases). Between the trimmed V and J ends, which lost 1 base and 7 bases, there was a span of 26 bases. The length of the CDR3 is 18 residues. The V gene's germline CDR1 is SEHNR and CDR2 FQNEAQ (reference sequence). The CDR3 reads CASSLDWGGGGSYNEQYF. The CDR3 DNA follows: TGTGCCAGCAGCTTAGACTGGGGAGGGGGGGGCTCCTACAATGAGCAGTACTTC.

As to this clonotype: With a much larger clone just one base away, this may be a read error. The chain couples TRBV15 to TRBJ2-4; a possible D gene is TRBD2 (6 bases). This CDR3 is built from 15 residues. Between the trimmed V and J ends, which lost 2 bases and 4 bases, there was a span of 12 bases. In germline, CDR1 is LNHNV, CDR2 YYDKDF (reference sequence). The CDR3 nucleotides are TGTGCCACCAGCAGAACGGGCGGGATAAAAAACATTCAGTACTTC. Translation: CATSRTGGIKNIQYF. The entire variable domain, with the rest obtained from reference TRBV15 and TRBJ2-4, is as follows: DAMVIQNPRYQVTQFGKPVTLSCSQTLNHNVMYWYQQKSSQAPKLLFHYYDKDFNNEADTPDNFQSRRPNTSFCFLDIRSPGLGDTAMYLCATSRTGGIKNIQYFGAGTRLSVL.

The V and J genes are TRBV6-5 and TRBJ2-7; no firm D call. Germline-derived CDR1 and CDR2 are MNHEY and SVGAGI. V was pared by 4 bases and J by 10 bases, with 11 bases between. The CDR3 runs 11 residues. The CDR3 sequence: CASSSSGPQYF. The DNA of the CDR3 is TGTGCCAGCAGTTCCTCCGGGCCTCAGTACTTC.

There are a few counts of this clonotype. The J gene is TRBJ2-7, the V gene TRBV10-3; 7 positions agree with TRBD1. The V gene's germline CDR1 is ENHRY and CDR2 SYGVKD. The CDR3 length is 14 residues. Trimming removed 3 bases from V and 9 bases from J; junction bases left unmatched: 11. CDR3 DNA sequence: TGTGCCATCAGTGAAGGACAGGCCGTACGAGGGCAGTACTTC. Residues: CAISEGQAVRGQYF.

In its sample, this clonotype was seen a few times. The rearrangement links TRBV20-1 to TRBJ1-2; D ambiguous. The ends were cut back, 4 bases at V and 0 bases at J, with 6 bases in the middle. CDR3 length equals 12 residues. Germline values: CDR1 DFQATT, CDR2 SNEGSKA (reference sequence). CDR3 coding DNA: TGCAGTGCTACGGCGCCTAACTATGGCTACACCTTC. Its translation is CSATAPNYGYTF.

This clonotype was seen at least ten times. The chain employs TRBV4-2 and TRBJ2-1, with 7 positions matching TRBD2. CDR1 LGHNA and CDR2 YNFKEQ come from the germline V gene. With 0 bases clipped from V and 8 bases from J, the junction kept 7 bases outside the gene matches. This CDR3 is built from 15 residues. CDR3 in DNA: TGTGCCAGCAGCCAAGAGCCAGCGGGATACGATGAGCAGTTCTTC. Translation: CASSQEPAGYDEQFF.

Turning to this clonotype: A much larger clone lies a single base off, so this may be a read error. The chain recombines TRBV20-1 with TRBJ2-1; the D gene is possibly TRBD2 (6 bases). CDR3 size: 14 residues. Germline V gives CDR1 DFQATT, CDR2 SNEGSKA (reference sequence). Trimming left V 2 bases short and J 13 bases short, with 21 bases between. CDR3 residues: CSARQGLSGETQFF. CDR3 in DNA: TGCAGTGCTAGACAAGGACTATCCGGGGAGACCCAGTTCTTC.

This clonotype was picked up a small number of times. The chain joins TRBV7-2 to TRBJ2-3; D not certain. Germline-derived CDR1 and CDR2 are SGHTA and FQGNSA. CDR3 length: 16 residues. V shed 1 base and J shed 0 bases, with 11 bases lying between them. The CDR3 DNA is TGTGCCAGCAGCTTAGTAGCCAGGCCTAGCACAGATACGCAGTATTTT. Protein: CASSLVARPSTDTQYF.

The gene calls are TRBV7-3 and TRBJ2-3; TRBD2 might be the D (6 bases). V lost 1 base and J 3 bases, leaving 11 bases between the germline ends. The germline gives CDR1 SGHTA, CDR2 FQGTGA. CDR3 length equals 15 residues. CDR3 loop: CASSLSGKGTDTQYF. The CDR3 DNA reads TGTGCCAGCAGCTTAAGCGGGAAGGGAACAGATACGCAGTATTTT.

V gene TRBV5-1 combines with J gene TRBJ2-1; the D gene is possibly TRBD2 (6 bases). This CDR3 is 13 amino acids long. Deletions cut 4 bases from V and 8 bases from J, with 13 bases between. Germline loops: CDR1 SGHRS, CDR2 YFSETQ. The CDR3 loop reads CASSGGLLHEQFF. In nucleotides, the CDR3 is TGCGCCAGCAGCGGGGGACTCCTCCATGAGCAGTTCTTC.

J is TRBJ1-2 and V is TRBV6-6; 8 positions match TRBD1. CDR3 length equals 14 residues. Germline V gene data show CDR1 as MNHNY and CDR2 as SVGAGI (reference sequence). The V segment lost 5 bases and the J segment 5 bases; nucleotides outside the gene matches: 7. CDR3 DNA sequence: TGTGCCAGCAGTGATACGGACAGGGTATATGGCTACACCTTC. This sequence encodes CASSDTDRVYGYTF.

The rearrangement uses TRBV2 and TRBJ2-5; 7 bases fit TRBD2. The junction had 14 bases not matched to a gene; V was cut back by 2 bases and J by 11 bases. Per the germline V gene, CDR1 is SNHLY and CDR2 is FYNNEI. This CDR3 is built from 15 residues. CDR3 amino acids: CASSEIGGSFNEQYF. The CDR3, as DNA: TGTGCCAGCAGTGAAATTGGCGGGAGTTTTAATGAGCAGTACTTC. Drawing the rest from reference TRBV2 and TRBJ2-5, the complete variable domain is EPEVTQTPSHQVTQMGQEVILRCVPISNHLYFYWYRQILGQKVEFLVSFYNNEISEKSEIFDDQFSVERPDGSNFTLKIRSTKLEDSAMYFCASSEIGGSFNEQYFGPGTRLLVL.

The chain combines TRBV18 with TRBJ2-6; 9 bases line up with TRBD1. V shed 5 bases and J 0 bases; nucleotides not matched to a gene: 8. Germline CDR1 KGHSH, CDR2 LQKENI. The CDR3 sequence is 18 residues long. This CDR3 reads CASSTGTGKGSGANVLTF. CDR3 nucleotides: TGTGCCAGCTCAACAGGGACAGGGAAGGGCTCTGGGGCCAACGTCCTGACTTTC.

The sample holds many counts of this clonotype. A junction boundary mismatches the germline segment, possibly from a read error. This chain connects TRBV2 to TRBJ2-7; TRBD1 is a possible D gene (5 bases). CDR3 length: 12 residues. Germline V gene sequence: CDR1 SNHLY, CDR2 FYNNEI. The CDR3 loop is CASSEGGYVQYF. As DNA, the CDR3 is TGTGCCAGCAGTGAAGGGGGCTACGTGCAGTACTTC.

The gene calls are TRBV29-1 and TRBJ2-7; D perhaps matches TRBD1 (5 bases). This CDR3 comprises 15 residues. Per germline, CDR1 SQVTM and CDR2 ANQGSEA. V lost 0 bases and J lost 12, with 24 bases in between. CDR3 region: CSVEDLGAGIETRYF. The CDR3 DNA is TGCAGCGTTGAAGATCTGGGTGCAGGGATCGAGACCCGGTACTTC.

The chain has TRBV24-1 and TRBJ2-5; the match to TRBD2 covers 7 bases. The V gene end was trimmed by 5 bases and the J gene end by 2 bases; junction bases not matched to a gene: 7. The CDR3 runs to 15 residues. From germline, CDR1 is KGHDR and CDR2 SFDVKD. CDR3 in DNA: TGTGCCACCAGTGTCGCGGGAGTCTCTCAAGAGACCCAGTACTTC. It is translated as CATSVAGVSQETQYF.

As DNA, the CDR3 is TGTGCCAGCAGGGTGACCTATGGCTACACCTTC. Its translation: CASRVTYGYTF. V usage is TRBV6-5 and J usage is TRBJ1-2; D ambiguous. The ends were cut back, 6 bases at V and 4 bases at J, with 6 bases in the middle. Germline loops: CDR1 MNHEY, CDR2 SVGAGI. The CDR3 loop spans 11 amino acids.